These 29 T cell receptor beta chains originate from one sample sequenced in a study of a mutant IDH1 vaccine in newly diagnosed glioma. The antigens of these receptors remain unknown. Profiled with immunoSEQ multiplex PCR; TCRdb holds only in-frame clones, not every one. The table lists 50,000 to 70,000 clones, 84% of them singletons. Specified time point: week 23, last vaccination. Doses consisted of 300 ug of mutant IDH1 20-mer peptide each, paired with topical imiquimod. The sequencing here drew on PBMCs, taken from a glioma patient whose treatment included an IDH1 peptide vaccine. The receptors here all came from a man between 18 and 29 years old with glioma.

This rearrangement joins TRBV9 to TRBJ1-6; 7 bases fit TRBD1. The CDR3 consists of 15 residues. Germline V gene data show CDR1 as SGDLS and CDR2 as YYNGEE. V was pared by 6 bases and J by 6 bases, with 9 bases of the junction left unmatched. This CDR3 is CASTYGQAVNSPLHF. CDR3 nucleotide sequence: TGTGCCAGCACCTATGGACAGGCTGTTAATTCACCCCTCCACTTT.

The chain joins TRBV7-9 to TRBJ1-2, with unresolved D. Deletions cut 1 base from V and 5 bases from J, with 8 bases between. Germline CDR1 and CDR2: SEHNR and FQNEAQ (reference sequence). This CDR3 is 13 amino acids long. CDR3 bases: TGTGCCAGCAGCTTAGGGGCAGGTTATGGCTACACCTTC. It is translated as CASSLGAGYGYTF.

The V gene is TRBV27, the J gene TRBJ1-5; 7 bases are shared with TRBD1. There are 14 residues in the CDR3. J lost 5 bases, V lost 3 bases, and 4 bases had no gene match. In germline, CDR1 is MNHEY, CDR2 SMNVEV (reference sequence). The CDR3 region is CASSLTGLYQPQHF. The CDR3 DNA sequence: TGTGCCAGCAGTTTGACAGGGTTATATCAGCCCCAGCATTTT.

The chain has TRBV19 and TRBJ2-7, with D possibly called TRBD1 or TRBD2 (5 bases each). V lost 6 bases to trimming and J lost 9 bases, with 21 bases between them. CDR3 length equals 14 residues. Per the germline V gene, CDR1 is LNHDA and CDR2 is SQIVND (reference sequence). Written as DNA, the CDR3 is TGTGCCAGTAGCCCCCGGGACGGCACCTCGGGGCAGTACTTC. This sequence encodes CASSPRDGTSGQYF.

This chain joins TRBV7-9 and TRBJ2-7, with a possible D match to TRBD2 (7 bases). Trimming removed 5 bases from V and 1 base from J, with 12 bases in between. The germline V gene encodes CDR1 SEHNR and CDR2 FQNEAQ (reference sequence). The CDR3 is 14 amino acids. CDR3 coding DNA: TGTGCCAGCAGCGTCGGGGGGCGGTCCTACGAGCAGTACTTC. Protein: CASSVGGRSYEQYF.

The chain is built from TRBV11-1 and TRBJ2-2, with 9 bases fitting TRBD1. V dropped 7 bases and J dropped 5; count of bases not matched to a gene: 8. CDR1 is SGHAT and CDR2 is FQDESV in the germline V gene (reference sequence). CDR3 length equals 15 residues. CDR3: CASNAPGQGTGELFF. CDR3 nucleotide sequence: TGTGCCAGCAACGCTCCGGGACAGGGAACCGGGGAGCTGTTTTTT.

The J gene is TRBJ1-5, the V gene TRBV7-2, with D uncertain. V lost 2 bases and J 0 bases, leaving 17 bases between the germline ends. This CDR3 is 18 amino acids long. CDR1 is SGHTA and CDR2 is FQGNSA in the germline V gene. CDR3 sequence: CASSLMPAGSTSNQPQHF. DNA for the CDR3: TGTGCCAGCAGCTTAATGCCAGCGGGCAGTACTAGCAATCAGCCCCAGCATTTT.

In its sample, this clone was seen a few times. The chain is built from TRBV27 and TRBJ1-1; D remains ambiguous. The germline gives CDR1 MNHEY, CDR2 SMNVEV (reference sequence). This CDR3 region has 13 residues. Trimming removed 6 bases from V and 2 bases from J, with 10 bases in between. The CDR3 sequence is CASRATRNTEAFF. As DNA, the CDR3 is TGTGCCAGCAGGGCTACAAGAAACACTGAAGCTTTCTTT.

This clone was detected a few times. The V and J genes are TRBV2 and TRBJ1-1; TRBD1 matches 9 bases. CDR1 is SNHLY and CDR2 is FYNNEI in the germline V gene. Unmatched junction bases numbered 8, after V lost 5 bases and J lost 10 bases. This CDR3 region has 13 residues. The CDR3 nucleotides read TGTGCCAGCAGTCAAACAGGGGGCATTGTAGCTTTCTTT. It is translated as CASSQTGGIVAFF. The variable domain in full, completed from reference TRBV2 and TRBJ1-1, reads EPEVTQTPSHQVTQMGQEVILRCVPISNHLYFYWYRQILGQKVEFLVSFYNNEISEKSEIFDDQFSVERPDGSNFTLKIRSTKLEDSAMYFCASSQTGGIVAFFGQGTRLTVV.

This chain uses TRBV7-2 with TRBJ2-5, with 12 bases that match TRBD2. This CDR3 has 15 residues. Trimming at V came to 1 base and at J to 3 bases, leaving 0 bases not matched to a gene. CDR1 SGHTA and CDR2 FQGNSA come from the germline V gene. CDR3 DNA sequence: TGTGCCAGCAGCTTAGGACTAGCGGGAGAAGAGACCCAGTACTTC. Protein product: CASSLGLAGEETQYF. The variable domain in full, with the rest retrieved from reference TRBV7-2 and TRBJ2-5, is GAGVSQSPSNKVTEKGKDVELRCDPISGHTALYWYRQSLGQGLEFLIYFQGNSAPDKSGLPSDRFSAERTGGSVSTLTIQRTQQEDSAVYLCASSLGLAGEETQYFGPGTRLLVL.

The chain links TRBV21-1 to TRBJ2-7; the table gives TRBD1 as D, unverified against the DNA. TRBV21-1 is recorded as a pseudogene. The CDR3 is 13 residues long. CDR3 protein: CASSKLWPYEQYF. As DNA, the CDR3 is TGTGCCAGCAGCAAATTGTGGCCCTACGAGCAGTACTTC.

For this clone: Within the sample, other DNA sequences also encode this same CDR3. The J gene is TRBJ1-1, the V gene TRBV5-1; D unresolved. V dropped 4 bases and J dropped 1 base, with 8 bases sitting between them. Germline loops: CDR1 SGHRS, CDR2 YFSETQ. The CDR3 consists of 13 residues. Here the CDR3 reads CASSLAGNTEAFF. Written as DNA, the CDR3 is TGCGCCAGCAGCCTAGCAGGGAACACTGAAGCTTTCTTT. The full variable domain, in which reference TRBV5-1 and TRBJ1-1 provide the parts outside the CDR3, is KAGVTQTPRYLIKTRGQQVTLSCSPISGHRSVSWYQQTPGQGLQFLFEYFSETQRNKGNFPGRFSGRQFSNSRSEMNVSTLELGDSALYLCASSLAGNTEAFFGQGTRLTVV.

The chain is built from TRBV7-2 and TRBJ1-1; TRBD1 is a possible D gene (5 bases). Germline CDR1 is SGHTA and CDR2 is FQGNSA. The V gene lost 5 bases and the J gene lost 10 bases, with 23 bases spanning the gap. The CDR3 is 15 residues long. CDR3 nucleotides: TGTGCCAGCAGCCAAGACCCCGGGGTTCAGGGTGTAGCTTTCTTT. Translation gives CASSQDPGVQGVAFF.

This chain connects TRBV7-6 to TRBJ1-5; D remains unclear. V lost 5 bases and J 4 bases, leaving 12 bases between the germline ends. From germline, CDR1 is SGHVS and CDR2 FNYEAQ. The CDR3 covers 14 residues. CDR3 DNA sequence: TGTGCCAGCAGCCCCGATGTAGGTAATCAGCCCCAGCATTTT. Its translation: CASSPDVGNQPQHF.

This chain connects TRBV7-9 to TRBJ1-2; D unclear. CDR3 length: 14 amino acids. Germline V gene sequence: CDR1 SEHNR, CDR2 FQNEAQ (reference sequence). With 5 bases removed from V and 8 bases from J, the gap between germline ends came to 18 bases. The CDR3 DNA follows: TGTGCCAGCAGCCCAGCTCCCCCGGTTGGGGGCTACACCTTC. It yields the protein CASSPAPPVGGYTF.

The V gene is TRBV18, the J gene TRBJ2-2; D gene uncertain. The germline CDR1 and CDR2 sequences are KGHSH and LQKENI. This CDR3 is built from 13 residues. V dropped 3 bases and J dropped 7 bases, with 9 bases sitting between them. CDR3 protein: CASSPGPGGELFF. CDR3 nucleotide sequence: TGTGCCAGCTCACCCGGTCCGGGCGGGGAGCTGTTTTTT.

The chain carries TRBV18 and TRBJ2-7; D not resolved. V lost 4 bases, J lost 2 bases, and 9 bases lay in between. The CDR3 totals 13 residues. Germline V gives CDR1 KGHSH, CDR2 LQKENI. The CDR3 sequence is CASSLNTAYEQYF. The CDR3 DNA sequence: TGTGCCAGCTCACTTAACACCGCCTACGAGCAGTACTTC.

This chain links TRBV6-5 with TRBJ1-6; 9 nucleotides line up with TRBD1. Germline V lookup: CDR1 MNHEY, CDR2 SVGAGI. The CDR3 is 15 residues long. Trimming at V came to 4 bases and at J to 8 bases, leaving 6 bases not matched to a gene. The CDR3 coding sequence is TGTGCCAGCAGTTCCCCGGGACAGGGCGATTCACCCCTCCACTTT. Its translation is CASSSPGQGDSPLHF.

The chain couples TRBV5-4 to TRBJ2-2, with unresolved D. Trimming pared 2 bases from V and 3 bases from J, leaving 2 bases between. The CDR3 spans 12 residues. Germline V gene sequence: CDR1 SGHNT, CDR2 YYREEE (reference sequence). CDR3 nucleotide sequence: TGTGCCAGCAGCTTCGACACCGGGGAGCTGTTTTTT. Translated, it gives CASSFDTGELFF.

The rearrangement joins TRBV6-6 to TRBJ2-5; D is undetermined. The germline gives CDR1 MNHNY, CDR2 SVGAGI (reference sequence). The CDR3 extends over 12 amino acids. V lost 1 base and J 3 bases, leaving 3 bases between the germline ends. CDR3 loop: CASSYYEETQYF. CDR3 coding DNA: TGTGCCAGCAGTTACTATGAAGAGACCCAGTACTTC.

The V call is TRBV4-1, the J call TRBJ2-6; 11 nucleotides match TRBD1. Germline V gene lookup returns CDR1 MGHRA and CDR2 YSYEKL. Trimming removed 5 bases from V and 0 bases from J; junction bases left unmatched: 3. The CDR3 covers 17 residues. The CDR3, as DNA: TGCGCCAGCAGCGTAGGACAGGGGGCCTCTGGGGCCAACGTCCTGACTTTC. The encoded protein is CASSVGQGASGANVLTF.

As DNA, the CDR3 is TGTGCCAGTAGTATATCTGCGGGAGGAGGCTACGAGCAGTACTTC. Encoded protein: CASSISAGGGYEQYF. The rearrangement uses TRBV19 and TRBJ2-7, with 8 bases matching TRBD2. V shed 2 bases and J 3 bases; nucleotides not matched to a gene: 6. Germline loops: CDR1 LNHDA, CDR2 SQIVND (reference sequence). CDR3 length equals 15 residues. Filled out from reference TRBV19 and TRBJ2-7, the complete variable domain reads DGGITQSPKYLFRKEGQNVTLSCEQNLNHDAMYWYRQDPGQGLRLIYYSQIVNDFQKGDIAEGYSVSREKKESFPLTVTSAQKNPTAFYLCASSISAGGGYEQYFGPGTRLTVT.

With respect to this clone: Because the CDR3's place on the DNA is in doubt, the DNA is left out and the CDR3 is given as listed by TCRdb. The V gene is TRBV6-5, the J gene TRBJ1-5; TRBD1, as called in the table, went unchecked against the DNA. Germline V gene sequence: CDR1 MNHEY, CDR2 SVGAGI. Ends included, the CDR3 has 15 residues. The CDR3 sequence is CASSSSTGFNQPQHF.

The genes are TRBV9 and TRBJ2-7; TRBD2 matches 7 bases. Germline CDR1 is SGDLS and CDR2 is YYNGEE. With 0 bases clipped from V and 0 bases from J, the junction kept 6 bases outside the gene matches. The CDR3 length is 16 residues. CDR3 loop: CASSVGGAGPSYEQYF. DNA for the CDR3: TGTGCCAGCAGCGTAGGAGGAGCGGGGCCCTCCTACGAGCAGTACTTC.

The V call is TRBV5-4, the J call TRBJ1-1; 7 bases are a match to TRBD1. The V segment lost 1 base and the J segment 0 bases; nucleotides outside the gene matches: 3. The CDR3 is made up of 15 amino acids. The germline gives CDR1 SGHNT, CDR2 YYREEE (reference sequence). This CDR3 is CASSLLGTVNTEAFF. The DNA of the CDR3 is TGTGCCAGCAGCTTGTTGGGGACAGTGAACACTGAAGCTTTCTTT.

The chain joins TRBV5-5 to TRBJ2-1; TRBD2 matches 9 bases. Trimming removed 4 bases from V and 7 bases from J; junction bases left unmatched: 9. This CDR3 has 15 residues. Germline CDR1 SGHKS, CDR2 YYEKEE (reference sequence). The CDR3 region is CASSQLAGDSNEQFF. The CDR3, as DNA: TGTGCCAGCAGCCAGTTAGCGGGAGATAGTAATGAGCAGTTCTTC.

V is TRBV7-9 and J is TRBJ1-3; a weak D match, TRBD1 (5 bases). V lost 1 base and J lost 0, with 13 bases in between. CDR3 length equals 17 residues. Germline-derived CDR1 and CDR2 are SEHNR and FQNEAQ (reference sequence). CDR3 bases: TGTGCCAGCAGCTTAGACGAGGGGTCGAGCTCTGGAAACACCATATATTTT. Amino acids: CASSLDEGSSSGNTIYF.

J is TRBJ2-2 and V is TRBV19; unclear D gene. In germline, CDR1 is LNHDA, CDR2 SQIVND (reference sequence). CDR3 size: 16 residues. Deletions cut 5 bases from V and 0 bases from J, with 13 bases between. In nucleotides, the CDR3 is TGTGCCAGTAGTTTAAGGCCGAAAACGAACACCGGGGAGCTGTTTTTT. Translation: CASSLRPKTNTGELFF.

J is TRBJ1-2 and V is TRBV6-5; a possible D gene is TRBD1 (6 bases). Deletions cut 2 bases from V and 4 bases from J, with 14 bases between. The CDR3 covers 15 residues. Germline V lookup: CDR1 MNHEY, CDR2 SVGAGI. The CDR3 spells CASSYGKGDGYGYTF. Here the CDR3 DNA reads TGTGCCAGCAGTTACGGGAAGGGGGATGGCTATGGCTACACCTTC.